This note documents a single T cell receptor beta chain sequence. Its antigen specificity is not known. The input lacks base qualities; no much larger clone sits a single base away. Deep-resolution immunoSEQ TCR-beta sequencing was performed on DNA from uncultured naive and memory CD4+ T cells. Turning to the authors' computational methods: During preprocessing, nonproductive sequences were removed, as were CDR3s that did not start with C, did not end with F or W, or were shorter than 7 amino acids. Cultured and uncultured naive and memory CD4+ repertoires were searched for CDR3s previously identified as spike- and CEF-reactive. Pairwise Levenshtein distance, computed with the stringdist R package after three terminal residues were trimmed from each end, was used as the measure of CDR3 homology. As stored in TCRdb, this immuneACCESS dataset retains in-frame rearrangements with V and J assigned. A fraction of the clones does not appear; measured against another copy, unresolved V genes explain less than half of the discrepancy, and the remainder lacks a known reason. V and J calls and clone size follow that table, whereas D and trimming were derived from the DNA. The sample records about 60,000 clones, about 90% of which are singletons. Approximately 0.37% of the sample is taken by the ten largest.

These data originate in a study of CD4 T cells in relation to SARS-CoV-2 and coronaviruses (dated by TCRdb to the early 2020s). For the study in its entirety: A median age of around 40 years, with a range of about 20 to 80 years, was recorded for the full convalescent cohort of around twelve patients. Among the approximately 12 convalescent patients, 8 males and 4 females were included, and two of the subjects were Hispanic. Shared crossreactive spike epitopes were mapped to their HLA restriction using patient-derived lymphoblastoid cell lines. At the level of individual TCR clonotypes, the study evaluated whether memory CD4+ T cells crossreact between the spike proteins of SARS-CoV-2 and those of common cold coronaviruses. The Adaptive Biotechnologies TCR-sequencing kit was used to sequence samples from a few pre-COVID donors and the naive versus memory experiments, while other data came from Illumina-based sequencing. A different, Illumina-based TCR-beta assay was used to sequence expansion assays from other donors in the study.

On the study overall, not on this receptor specifically: Crossreactivity analysis was centred on spike protein, so crossreactivity against other viral proteins was not assessed. Naive versus memory sequencing indicated that memory recall responses, rather than primary responses primed during culture, are detected by the assay. Around 65% of donors had memory CD4+ clonotypes that crossrecognized SARS-CoV-2 and at least one common cold coronavirus spike. Pre-pandemic and post-infection samples were not both contributed by any donor, so tracing of the source of pre-existing responses was limited. Significantly weaker SARS-CoV-2-driven expansion was shown by crossreactive clones than by monoreactive clones, consistent with antigenic imprinting. The study was limited by small numbers of patients and tested TCRs.

The CDR3 spans 13 residues, from the cysteine through the phenylalanine. Just the 39-base CDR3 DNA is kept, in frame starting at base 1. Looking up the germline V gene yields CDR1 MDHEN and CDR2 SYDVKM. The germline ends are 11 bases apart after V is trimmed by 8 bases and J by 0 bases. Naive and memory CD4+ T cells were separated from cryopreserved PBMCs through CD4 enrichment, which was followed by EasySep naive CD4+ T cell enrichment. PBMCs were isolated from leukapheresis product or whole blood by Ficoll-Paque PLUS gradient centrifugation. PBMCs were either cryopreserved at -140°C or used fresh in the expansion assay. The QIAamp Micro DNA Kit was used to extract genomic DNA from the CD4+ T cells.

The rearranged segments are TRBV28 and TRBJ2-7; the D gene is possibly TRBD2, with 6 bases matching. This clonotype originated in an adult with COVID-19. Specimen: naive CD4+ T cells from PBMCs. According to the study, the label for this sample's cell subset or site signals: naive CD4+ T cells isolated by negative enrichment. The CDR3 reads as follows: CASGDFNSYEQYF. The DNA sequence is TGTGCCAGCGGGGACTTCAACTCCTACGAGCAGTACTTC. Joined to the reference TRBV28 and TRBJ2-7 proteins, this CDR3 gives the full variable domain: DVKVTQSSRYLVKRTGEKVFLECVQDMDHENMFWYRQDPGLGLRLIYFSYDVKMKEKGDIPEGYSVSREKKERFSLILESASTNQTSMYLCASGDFNSYEQYFGPGTRLTVT.